These T cell receptor beta chains were read from a single sample in a study of blood T cells in healthy people across ages. Each CDR3 protein is one row after TCRdb ran MiXCR on the 5' RACE reads. The table lists 1.5 million to 2 million distinct CDR3 sequences, about 50% of them singletons, with less than 2.5% in the top ten. The specimen sequenced was blood. All receptors come from a woman in her thirties or forties in good health. The CDR3 runs from the conserved cysteine through the conserved F or W. The D gene is left open where the match is weak. Expanded clones are given a class, and other clones once, few, many or no size at all.

v_gene	abundance	len	d_gene	j_gene	CDR3aa	CDR3nt
TRBV28	NA	13	NA	TRBJ1-2	CASFHLEGYGYTF	TGTGCCAGCTTCCACTTGGAAGGCTATGGCTACACCTTC
TRBV7-2	NA	14	NA	TRBJ2-3	CASSLYQSTDTQYF	TGTGCCAGCAGCTTATATCAGAGCACAGATACGCAGTATTTT
TRBV2	NA	14	TRBD1	TRBJ1-4	CASTSRGAWEKLFF	TGTGCCAGCACAAGCAGGGGGGCTTGGGAAAAACTGTTTTTT
TRBV13	once	17	TRBD2	TRBJ2-7	CASSPGLAGGLYNEQYF	TGTGCCAGTAGCCCCGGACTAGCGGGGGGATTATACAATGAGCAGTACTTC
TRBV10-3	NA	15	TRBD1	TRBJ1-2	CAISEQTGEACGYTF	TGTGCCATCAGTGAGCAAACAGGGGAGGCTTGTGGCTACACCTTC
TRBV11-2	few	14	TRBD2	TRBJ2-7	CASSLAAGGLEQYF	TGTGCCAGCAGCTTAGCGGCGGGGGGGCTCGAGCAGTACTTC
TRBV18	NA	14	NA	TRBJ2-4	CASSPGSSKNIQYF	TGTGCCAGCTCACCTGGGTCGTCCAAAAACATTCAGTACTTC
TRBV11-2	few	13	NA	TRBJ2-7	CASSLVGGPEQYF	TGTGCCAGCAGCTTAGTCGGCGGGCCCGAGCAGTACTTC
TRBV7-2	NA	13	NA	TRBJ2-3	CASSPGRKDTQYF	TGTGCCAGCAGCCCTGGTCGGAAAGATACGCAGTATTTT
TRBV2	NA	12	NA	TRBJ2-1	CASMVVSNEQFF	TGTGCCAGCATGGTCGTTTCCAATGAGCAGTTCTTC
TRBV3-1	NA	15	TRBD1	TRBJ2-7	CASSRTGGFAHEQYF	TGTGCCAGCAGCCGGACAGGGGGATTTGCGCACGAGCAGTACTTC
TRBV4-2	few	15	NA	TRBJ2-7	CASSLSQEGPYEQYF	TGTGCCAGCAGCCTGAGTCAGGAGGGACCCTACGAGCAGTACTTC
TRBV4-3	few	16	TRBD2	TRBJ2-1	CASSQDILAGGREQFF	TGCGCCAGCAGCCAAGATATCCTAGCGGGGGGACGAGAGCAGTTCTTC
TRBV5-1	NA	15	TRBD1	TRBJ2-6	CASSGRGPGANVLTF	TGCGCCAGCAGCGGCAGGGGGCCTGGGGCCAACGTCCTGACTTTC
TRBV14	NA	15	NA	TRBJ2-3	CASSYRSPSTDTQYF	TGTGCCAGCAGTTACAGGTCACCGAGCACAGATACGCAGTATTTT
TRBV15	many	13	NA	TRBJ2-5	CATSRGGEETQYF	TGTGCCACCAGCAGAGGGGGGGAAGAGACCCAGTACTTC
TRBV9	few	15	TRBD2	TRBJ2-3	CASSDRTSSTDTQYF	TGTGCCAGCAGCGACAGGACTAGCTCCACAGATACGCAGTATTTT
TRBV5-1	many	13	NA	TRBJ2-7	CASSLEQAYEQYF	TGTGCCAGCAGCTTGGAACAGGCCTACGAGCAGTACTTC
TRBV25-1	few	14	NA	TRBJ2-7	CASSEWGGLYEQYF	TGTGCCAGCAGTGAATGGGGGGGCTTATACGAGCAGTACTTC
TRBV6-1	NA	17	TRBD1	TRBJ1-1	CASSEIGVGTGLTEAFF	TGTGCCAGCAGTGAAATAGGAGTCGGGACAGGGTTGACTGAAGCTTTCTTT
TRBV7-2	NA	14	NA	TRBJ1-5	CATSSHYSNQPQHF	TGTGCCACCTCGTCCCATTATAGCAATCAGCCCCAGCATTTT
TRBV29-1	NA	17	TRBD2	TRBJ2-5	CSVDGTSGGYSWETQYF	TGCAGCGTGGACGGGACTAGCGGGGGCTACAGTTGGGAGACCCAGTACTTC
TRBV10-3	NA	15	NA	TRBJ1-4	CAINPGGADGEKLFF	TGTGCCATCAATCCCGGAGGGGCCGACGGTGAAAAACTGTTTTTT
TRBV20-1	few	13	NA	TRBJ2-1	CSAFKSAQEVQFF	TGCAGTGCTTTCAAATCCGCGCAGGAGGTGCAGTTCTTC
TRBV6-5	NA	15	NA	TRBJ2-3	CASSGHLAFTDTQYF	TGTGCCAGCAGTGGTCATTTGGCCTTCACAGATACGCAGTATTTT
TRBV4-2	NA	14	NA	TRBJ2-2	CASSQDGGGGELFF	TGTGCCAGCAGCCAAGACGGGGGAGGCGGGGAGCTGTTTTTT
TRBV28	few	15	NA	TRBJ1-2	CASSTPGHSNYGYTF	TGTGCCAGCAGTACTCCGGGACACAGTAACTATGGCTACACCTTC
TRBV29-1	many	13	TRBD1	TRBJ2-4	CSVTGSDKNIQYF	TGCAGCGTGACAGGGAGTGACAAAAACATTCAGTACTTC
TRBV4-3	NA	16	TRBD2	TRBJ2-7	CASSQDQAGVSYEQYF	TGCGCCAGCAGCCAAGATCAGGCGGGGGTCTCCTACGAGCAGTACTTC
TRBV29-1	NA	13	NA	TRBJ2-1	CSGRDRVGNEQFF	TGCAGCGGACGGGACCGTGTGGGCAATGAGCAGTTCTTC
TRBV4-3	NA	18	TRBD1	TRBJ2-7	CASSQDIDRQGYNYEQYF	TGCGCCAGCAGCCAAGACATCGACCGACAGGGTTATAACTACGAGCAGTACTTC
TRBV5-1	NA	15	TRBD2	TRBJ2-3	CASSLKLAGNPTQYF	TGCGCCAGCAGCTTGAAACTAGCGGGGAACCCTACGCAGTATTTT
TRBV5-1	NA	15	TRBD2	TRBJ2-7	CASSLHPGGTYEQYF	TGCGCCAGCAGCTTGCATCCGGGGGGGACCTACGAGCAGTACTTC
TRBV6-4	NA	12	NA	TRBJ2-1	CASSESGTRQFF	TGTGCCAGCAGTGAATCCGGGACAAGACAGTTCTTC
TRBV27	once	15	TRBD1	TRBJ1-2	CASSLSPDRAGGYTF	TGTGCCAGCAGTTTATCTCCCGACAGGGCAGGGGGCTACACCTTC
TRBV15	few	13	TRBD2	TRBJ2-7	CATSGGAYNEQYF	TGTGCCACAAGCGGGGGGGCCTACAATGAGCAGTACTTC
TRBV5-1	few	15	NA	TRBJ2-5	CASSLVGGDLETQYF	TGCGCCAGCAGCTTGGTCGGCGGGGACTTAGAGACCCAGTACTTC
TRBV2	NA	13	TRBD1	TRBJ2-5	CASKRGQVETQYF	TGTGCCAGCAAGAGGGGGCAAGTGGAGACCCAGTACTTC
TRBV25-1	NA	15	NA	TRBJ2-7	CASSDLLSSSYEQYF	TGTGCCAGCAGTGACCTTCTTTCTAGCTCCTACGAGCAGTACTTC
TRBV6-2/TRBV6-3	NA	12	NA	TRBJ1-2	CASLGYSDGYTF	TGTGCCAGCCTCGGTTACAGTGATGGCTACACCTTC
TRBV24-1	NA	14	NA	TRBJ2-3	CATSLTGFADTQYF	TGTGCCACCAGCCTTACAGGTTTCGCAGATACGCAGTATTTT
TRBV11-2	NA	16	TRBD2	TRBJ2-7	CASSSRSQRGGFEQYF	TGTGCCAGCAGCTCCCGGAGCCAGCGGGGGGGGTTCGAGCAGTACTTC
TRBV7-2	NA	15	NA	TRBJ2-5	CASSLGGRKTETQYF	TGTGCCAGCAGCTTAGGGGGTCGTAAGACGGAGACCCAGTACTTC
TRBV6-1	few	13	NA	TRBJ2-7	CASSEGGPDEQYF	TGTGCCAGCAGCGAGGGGGGGCCGGACGAGCAGTACTTC
TRBV2	NA	15	NA	TRBJ2-3	CASSPLTSMADTQYF	TGTGCCAGCAGTCCCCTCACTAGTATGGCAGATACGCAGTATTTT
TRBV7-2	many	14	NA	TRBJ2-1	CASSLGLGYNEQFF	TGTGCCAGCAGCTTAGGATTGGGCTACAATGAGCAGTTCTTC
TRBV6-2/TRBV6-3	few	15	NA	TRBJ2-3	CASSPNAPSTDTQYF	TGTGCCAGCAGTCCCAACGCTCCAAGCACAGATACGCAGTATTTT
TRBV7-9	NA	14	NA	TRBJ2-5	CASSLDHRPETQYF	TGTGCCAGCAGCTTAGATCACCGTCCAGAGACCCAGTACTTC
TRBV9	NA	17	NA	TRBJ2-3	CASSVGGTSLRGDTQYF	TGTGCCAGCAGCGTAGGGGGGACGTCATTGAGGGGAGATACGCAGTATTTT
TRBV7-2	NA	15	NA	TRBJ1-4	CASGRAGWANEKLFF	TGTGCCAGCGGAAGGGCTGGATGGGCGAATGAAAAACTGTTTTTT
TRBV20-1	NA	14	TRBD1	TRBJ1-3	CSAKTGGSGNTIYF	TGCAGTGCTAAAACAGGGGGCTCTGGAAACACCATATATTTT
TRBV20-1	many	12	NA	TRBJ2-7	CSASRAAGEQYF	TGCAGTGCTAGTAGGGCCGCGGGCGAGCAGTACTTC
TRBV4-2	NA	16	NA	TRBJ2-1	CASSQDQAGVGNEQFF	TGTGCCAGCAGCCAAGATCAAGCAGGGGTCGGGAATGAGCAGTTCTTC
TRBV6-2/TRBV6-3	few	13	NA	TRBJ2-7	CASASHSPYEQYF	TGTGCCAGCGCCAGTCACAGTCCCTACGAGCAGTACTTC
TRBV7-9	many	12	NA	TRBJ2-7	CASTGDSYEQYF	TGTGCCAGCACAGGTGACTCCTACGAGCAGTACTTC
TRBV20-1	NA	13	NA	TRBJ1-2	CSASSRTADGYTF	TGCAGTGCTAGCTCCCGGACAGCCGATGGCTACACCTTC